Listed below are T cell receptor beta chains from one sample, sequenced in a study of shared clonotypes between healthy human individuals. The protocol was immunoSEQ multiplex PCR, while the TCRdb copy is restricted to in-frame clones and leaves out a portion. The sample yields nearly 2 million clones, about 95% seen once. Sequencing used naive CD8+ T cells sorted from blood. The source of these receptors is a man younger than 35 in good health. The CDR3 runs from the conserved cysteine through the conserved F or W. A D gene is named only where the DNA matches it firmly. Some rows have no size entry. The others give once, few or many, or a class for an expanded clone.

j_call	v_call	clone_size	d_call	cdr3_nt	cdr3_aa
TRBJ2-1	TRBV7-9	NA	TRBD2	TGTGCCAGCAGCTCCCTAGCGGGAGGAGGCAATGAGCAGTTCTTC	CASSSLAGGGNEQFF
TRBJ1-5	TRBV7-9	NA	NA	TGTGCCAGCAGCCACATGACAGGACCATATAGCAATCAGCCCCAGCATTTT	CASSHMTGPYSNQPQHF
TRBJ2-3	TRBV5-4	NA	NA	TGTGCCAGCCACGTTCAGGGCAGCACAGATACGCAGTATTTT	CASHVQGSTDTQYF
TRBJ2-3	TRBV7-9	NA	TRBD2	TGTGCCAGCAGCTTAGTAGCGGGAGGGCTCAGATCCACAGATACGCAGTATTTT	CASSLVAGGLRSTDTQYF
TRBJ2-5	TRBV4-1	NA	NA	TGCGCCAGCAGCCGGGTACAGCCCCAAGAGACCCAGTACTTC	CASSRVQPQETQYF
TRBJ1-1	TRBV11-1	NA	NA	TGTGCCAGCAGCTCGTCGGGGCCCGGGGACACTGAAGCTTTCTTT	CASSSSGPGDTEAFF
TRBJ2-1	TRBV13	NA	NA	TGTGCCAGCAGCTTAGCGGGAGAACTTGGTGAGCAGTTCTTC	CASSLAGELGEQFF
TRBJ2-7	TRBV7-9	NA	NA	TGTGCCAGCAGCTTAGTATTCCCTAGCTACTACGAGCAGTACTTC	CASSLVFPSYYEQYF
TRBJ2-1	TRBV4-1	NA	TRBD1	TGCGCCAGCAGCCACCTGACAGGGGGCTCCAATGAGCAGTTCTTC	CASSHLTGGSNEQFF
TRBJ2-1	TRBV9	once	NA	TGTGCCAGCAGCGGCGGGTGGGCTTTAGGACTGGCCTACAATGAGCAGTTCTTC	CASSGGWALGLAYNEQFF
TRBJ2-6	TRBV28	NA	NA	TGTGCCAGCAGTTCGATAAGTGAGTTTATAGAGGCCAACGTCCTGACTTTC	CASSSISEFIEANVLTF
TRBJ2-2	TRBV7-9	NA	NA	TGTGCCAGCAGCCCCGGAACCGGGGAGCTGTTTTTT	CASSPGTGELFF
TRBJ1-1	TRBV7-9	NA	NA	TGTGCCAGCAGCTCCATTCAGGGAGGTGGTATTGAAGCTTTCTTT	CASSSIQGGGIEAFF
TRBJ2-3	TRBV30	NA	NA	TGTGCCTGGAATCCTGGGAGCGCCAGCACAGATACGCAGTATTTT	CAWNPGSASTDTQYF
TRBJ1-6	TRBV15	NA	NA	TGTGCCACCAGCAGAGATTACACTAGCGGGGAACCCTATAATTCACCCCTCCACTTT	CATSRDYTSGEPYNSPLHF
TRBJ2-1	TRBV4-3	NA	NA	TGCGCCAGCAGCCAAGACGTCCTATACAATGAGCAGTTCTTC	CASSQDVLYNEQFF
TRBJ2-3	TRBV9	NA	TRBD2	TGTGCCAGCAGCCTCTGGGGCGGGGGAACAGATACGCAGTATTTT	CASSLWGGGTDTQYF
TRBJ2-7	TRBV4-3	NA	NA	TGCGCCAGCAGCTCGGGTTACGGAAACTACGAGCAGTACTTC	CASSSGYGNYEQYF
TRBJ2-7	TRBV4-3	NA	TRBD2	TGCGCCAGCAGCCCGGGACTAGCGGGCTCCTACGAGCAGTACTTC	CASSPGLAGSYEQYF
TRBJ2-3	TRBV10-3	NA	TRBD1	TGTGCCGTACCCTGGGACAGGCTGCCGGCAGATACGCAGTATTTT	CAVPWDRLPADTQYF
TRBJ2-2	TRBV7-3	NA	NA	TGTGCCAGCAGCTTAAAGGCCGGGGAGCTGTTTTTT	CASSLKAGELFF
TRBJ2-7	TRBV10-3	NA	NA	TGTGCCATCAGGAATTCAGGGGAGCCCTACGAGCAGTACTTC	CAIRNSGEPYEQYF
TRBJ2-2	TRBV5-8	NA	NA	TGTGCCAGCAGCCTGGACGGAGCCCTGAACACCGGGGAGCTGTTTTTT	CASSLDGALNTGELFF
TRBJ1-5	TRBV19	NA	NA	TGTGCCAGTAGTATACTAATGGGGGTAGGGCAGCCCCAGCATTTT	CASSILMGVGQPQHF
TRBJ1-2	TRBV25-1	NA	NA	TGTGCCAGCAGATCCCAGGGGTCGGATGGCTACACCTTC	CASRSQGSDGYTF
TRBJ2-5	TRBV7-9	NA	NA	TGTGCCAGCAGCGCACAGGCCGAGACCCAGTACTTC	CASSAQAETQYF
TRBJ1-1	TRBV7-9	NA	TRBD1	TGTGCCAGCAGCGTCTTGGCGACAGGGGGGATCATGAACACTGAAGCTTTCTTT	CASSVLATGGIMNTEAFF
TRBJ2-2	TRBV7-9	NA	TRBD1	TGTGCCAGCACCTTACGGACAGGCGCCACCGGGGAGCTGTTTTTT	CASTLRTGATGELFF
TRBJ1-5	TRBV7-8	NA	NA	TGTGCCAGCAGCTTAGGGGCAGGGAAAGACCAGCCCCAGCATTTT	CASSLGAGKDQPQHF
TRBJ2-1	TRBV6-5	NA	TRBD2	TGTGCCAGCAGACCCCTAGCGGGGGGCGAGCAGTTCTTC	CASRPLAGGEQFF
TRBJ2-7	TRBV6-6	NA	TRBD1	TGTGCCAGCAGTTACGACGGGACAGGGGTCGAGCAGTACTTC	CASSYDGTGVEQYF
TRBJ1-2	TRBV5-1	NA	NA	TGCGCCAGCAGCTTGACGACGTGGGTGTCAGGGTATGGCTACACCTTC	CASSLTTWVSGYGYTF
TRBJ2-7	TRBV27	few	NA	TGTGCCAGCAGTTTCCGGGACGGAACCTACGAGCAGTACTTC	CASSFRDGTYEQYF
TRBJ2-2	TRBV13	NA	NA	TGTGCCAGCAGCTTCAGCGGGGAGCTGTTTTTT	CASSFSGELFF
TRBJ2-1	TRBV7-7	NA	TRBD2	TGTGCTAGCAGCCCAGGATGGGGGGGCAATGAGCAGTTCTTC	CASSPGWGGNEQFF
TRBJ2-7	TRBV7-6	NA	TRBD2	TGTGCCAGCAGCTTCCTAGCGGGCGCATACGAGCAGTACTTC	CASSFLAGAYEQYF
TRBJ1-1	TRBV7-9	NA	TRBD1	TGTGCCAGCAGCTTTTGGGACAGGAGCACTGAAGCTTTCTTT	CASSFWDRSTEAFF
TRBJ2-7	TRBV4-3	NA	NA	TGCGCCAGCAGCCAAATTTATGGTGACTCTCGCGAGCAGTACTTC	CASSQIYGDSREQYF
TRBJ1-4	TRBV13	NA	NA	TGTGCCAGCAGCCTACTTCATAATGAAAAACTGTTTTTT	CASSLLHNEKLFF
TRBJ2-7	TRBV27	NA	TRBD1	TGTGCCAGCAGTTTTTCGGGACAGGGGATAGGCGAGCAGTACTTC	CASSFSGQGIGEQYF
TRBJ2-3	TRBV10-2	NA	NA	TGCGCCAGCAGTGACGAAGGGGTAGTGTATTTT	CASSDEGVVYF
TRBJ2-3	TRBV7-9	NA	TRBD2	TGTGCCAGCAGCTTAACTAGCGGTAGCACAGATACGCAGTATTTT	CASSLTSGSTDTQYF